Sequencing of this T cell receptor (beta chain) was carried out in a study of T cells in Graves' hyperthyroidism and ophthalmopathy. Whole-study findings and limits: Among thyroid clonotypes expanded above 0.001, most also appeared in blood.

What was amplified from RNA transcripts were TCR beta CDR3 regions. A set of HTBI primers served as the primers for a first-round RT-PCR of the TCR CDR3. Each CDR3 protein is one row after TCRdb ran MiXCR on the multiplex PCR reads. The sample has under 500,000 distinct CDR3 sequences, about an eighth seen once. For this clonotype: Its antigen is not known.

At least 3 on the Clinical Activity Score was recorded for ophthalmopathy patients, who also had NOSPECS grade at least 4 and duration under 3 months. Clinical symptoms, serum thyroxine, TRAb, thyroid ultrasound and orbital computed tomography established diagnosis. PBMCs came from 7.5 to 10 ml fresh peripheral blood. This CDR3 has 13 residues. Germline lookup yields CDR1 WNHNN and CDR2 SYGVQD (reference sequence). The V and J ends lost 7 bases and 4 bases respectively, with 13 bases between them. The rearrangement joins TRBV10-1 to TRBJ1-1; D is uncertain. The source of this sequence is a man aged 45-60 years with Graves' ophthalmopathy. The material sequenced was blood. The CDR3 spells CASKVGIFTEAFF. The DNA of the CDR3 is TGCGCCAGCAAGGTCGGCATATTCACTGAAGCTTTCTTT.